The 5 T cell receptor beta chains below come from one sample, sequenced in a study of blood T cell repertoires in COVID-19. Repertoires were generated with immunoSEQ multiplex PCR, while TCRdb's copy carries only in-frame clones and drops some. The table has approximately 30,000 clones, approximately 89% seen once. Input material: peripheral blood. Every receptor here comes from a human donor in a cohort sampled during active COVID-19.

The table lists this clone with a few counts. The junction does not match germline at one end; this may be a read error. The V gene is TRBV7-7, the J gene TRBJ1-1, with a weak D call TRBD1 (6 bases). CDR1 is SSHAT, CDR2 FNYEAQ, per germline (reference sequence). The CDR3 spans 15 residues. CDR3 amino acids: CASSGRDTGFLEAFF. Written as DNA, the CDR3 is TGTGCTAGCAGCGGACGGGACACGGGATTTCTAGAAGCTTTCTTT.

V usage is TRBV7-8 and J usage is TRBJ2-1; 9 nucleotides agree with TRBD1. Germline CDR1 and CDR2: SGHVS and FQNEAQ. The CDR3 is 15 amino acids. V lost 5 bases, J lost 4 bases, and 6 bases stayed unmatched. The CDR3 protein is CASSQDRGSYNEQFF. The DNA for the CDR3 is TGTGCCAGCAGCCAGGACAGGGGATCGTACAATGAGCAGTTCTTC.

V and J are TRBV5-5 and TRBJ1-2; TRBD1 is a possible D gene (6 bases). This CDR3 is built from 13 residues. With 4 bases removed from V and 7 bases from J, the gap between germline ends came to 14 bases. Germline V gene data show CDR1 as SGHKS and CDR2 as YYEKEE (reference sequence). The CDR3 loop is CASSLQGWGGYTF. CDR3 bases: TGTGCCAGCAGCCTACAGGGATGGGGTGGCTACACCTTC.

The chain couples TRBV2 to TRBJ1-2, with a weak D call TRBD1 (6 bases). Germline V lookup: CDR1 SNHLY, CDR2 FYNNEI. The CDR3 has 12 amino acids. V lost 5 bases and J lost 2, with 6 bases in between. CDR3 bases: TGTGCCAGCAGTCAGGGGAACTATGGCTACACCTTC. The encoded protein is CASSQGNYGYTF. Drawing the rest from reference TRBV2 and TRBJ1-2, the complete variable domain is EPEVTQTPSHQVTQMGQEVILRCVPISNHLYFYWYRQILGQKVEFLVSFYNNEISEKSEIFDDQFSVERPDGSNFTLKIRSTKLEDSAMYFCASSQGNYGYTFGSGTRLTVV.

This clone has more than one count but fewer than ten. The chain uses TRBV4-2 and TRBJ2-3; TRBD1 is a possible D gene (5 bases). The CDR3 spans 15 residues. Germline V CDR1 and CDR2: LGHNA, YNFKEQ. V lost 4 bases and J 4 bases, leaving 15 bases between the germline ends. CDR3 nucleotide sequence: TGTGCCAGCAGCCTGCCCCAGGGTGTAGCAGATACGCAGTATTTT. Translation: CASSLPQGVADTQYF.